This TCR beta chain was identified in a study of CXCR3-negative and CXCR3-positive naive CD8 T cells. Study-wide findings and caveats: Comparison of naive subsets found surface CD5 to be comparable, and TCR strength was inferred on the basis of TRB CDR3 properties. Cryopreserved cells partially lost CXCR3 expression, and fresh PBMCs were used in most assays. Hydrophobicity of TRB CDR3s was greater in CXCR3-positive naive cells than in CXCR3-negative naive cells.

In preparing the TRB cDNA libraries, 5' RACE with UMI labels was used. TCRdb re-called the 5' RACE reads and shows each CDR3 protein once, DNA omitted. The sample's table shows some 120,000 distinct CDR3 sequences. A word on this clonotype: Its target is not known.

At 300,000 to 350,000 cells each, triplicate sorts were carried out for each CD8+ T cell subset. Sequencing used naive CXCR3+ CD8+ T cells from blood. Described subset: CD45RO-CCR7+CD27+CD95- naive CD8+ T cells expressing CXCR3 (TNR3+). This receptor was obtained from a human donor in good health. Some clones in this sample may be carry-over from other donors' samples.

This CDR3 is CASITSPQGREGGELFF. The chain employs TRBV12-3 or TRBV12-4 and TRBJ2-2; TCRdb names TRBD1, which stays unverified in the absence of DNA. The CDR3 runs to 17 residues.